This T cell receptor (beta chain) was sequenced during a study of blood T cell repertoires in COVID-19. Measured with immunoSEQ multiplex PCR; TCRdb has only the in-frame clones, and not every one. The top ten hold roughly 3.4% of the sample, which has around 130,000 clones, about 83% seen once. Germline CDR1 reads SGHTS; CDR2 reads YDEGEE. V dropped 2 bases and J dropped 4 bases, with 3 bases sitting between them. The CDR3 contains 11 residues. The sequenced material came from PBMCs or T cells enriched from blood (not recorded which). This chain connects TRBV5-8 to TRBJ1-1; D is unresolved. The clonotype comes from a woman aged 45 to 65 with acute COVID-19. The CDR3 coding sequence is TGTGCCAGCAGCTTCTTCACTGAAGCTTTCTTT. Residues: CASSFFTEAFF. The full variable domain, with the rest looked up from reference TRBV5-8 and TRBJ1-1, is EAGVTQSPTHLIKTRGQQATLRCSPISGHTSVYWYQQALGLGLQFLLWYDEGEERNRGNFPPRFSGRQFPNYSSELNVNALELEDSALYLCASSFFTEAFFGQGTRLTVV.